Described below is a single T cell receptor (beta chain) sequence and its context. This PCR relied on a set of 60 Vbeta primers and 13 Jbeta primers. The protocol was immunoSEQ multiplex PCR, while the TCRdb copy is restricted to in-frame clones and leaves out a portion. The table lists over 200,000 clones, about 78% of them singletons, with 3.8% in the top ten. This sample is drawn from a study of cytomegalovirus exposure and HLA in healthy donors. J gave up 0 bases and V 3 bases, and 23 bases lay outside the gene matches. CDR1 MGHRA and CDR2 YSYEKL come from the germline V gene. The CDR3 has 22 amino acids.

The specimen was PBMCs. The genes are TRBV4-1 and TRBJ2-3, with TRBD2 matching 8 bases. This clonotype was obtained from a male donor in good health and CMV-seronegative. The CDR3 sequence: CASSHVPTAPGQPSGSTDTQYF. CDR3 in DNA: TGCGCCAGCAGCCATGTTCCCACGGCCCCTGGACAGCCTAGCGGGAGCACAGATACGCAGTATTTT.